The 15 T cell receptor beta chains in this list originate from one sample, sequenced in a study of blood T cell repertoires in COVID-19. The repertoire was sequenced with immunoSEQ multiplex PCR; TCRdb's copy has only in-frame clones and lacks some. The table includes approximately 350,000 clones, about four fifths detected once. Material for sequencing was peripheral blood. The receptors derive from a man younger than 45 with active or convalescent COVID-19.

The chain has TRBV5-8 and TRBJ2-5; 7 positions match TRBD1. Germline V gene data show CDR1 as SGHTS and CDR2 as YDEGEE. V gave up 5 bases and J gave up 5 bases; unmatched junction bases: 12. The CDR3 loop spans 15 amino acids. As DNA, the CDR3 is TGTGCCAGCAGTCGTCTACAGGGGCAAGAGGAGACCCAGTACTTC. Its translation is CASSRLQGQEETQYF.

This clone was picked up a small number of times. The chain uses TRBV7-9 and TRBJ1-1; 10 bases are a match to TRBD1. CDR1 and CDR2 from the germline V gene are SEHNR and FQNEAQ (reference sequence). Losses at the gene ends were 2 bases for V and 5 bases for J; bases not matched to a gene: 5. This CDR3 spans 15 amino acids. In nucleotides, the CDR3 is TGTGCCAGCAGCTTATTCGGACAGGGGGAGACTGAAGCTTTCTTT. Its translation is CASSLFGQGETEAFF.

The chain joins TRBV7-2 to TRBJ2-7; D is perhaps TRBD2 (6 bases). The CDR3 covers 14 residues. CDR1 and CDR2 (germline): SGHTA, FQGNSA. The ends were cut back, 5 bases at V and 1 base at J, with 12 bases in the middle. As DNA, the CDR3 is TGTGCCAGCAGCCCCCCCGGGACTTCCTACGAGCAGTACTTC. This sequence encodes CASSPPGTSYEQYF.

The chain employs TRBV27 and TRBJ2-2, with 7 bases aligning to TRBD1. V was clipped by 6 bases and J by 0 bases; unmatched bases: 4. The length of the CDR3 is 15 residues. Germline V gene sequence: CDR1 MNHEY, CDR2 SMNVEV (reference sequence). The CDR3 spells CASSLGQPNTGELFF. The CDR3 bases are TGTGCCAGCAGCCTGGGACAGCCGAACACCGGGGAGCTGTTTTTT.

The chain joins TRBV11-2 to TRBJ2-1; maybe TRBD2 (5 bases). This CDR3 region has 14 residues. V dropped 1 base and J dropped 10 bases, with 14 bases sitting between them. The germline V gene has CDR1 SGHAT and CDR2 FQNNGV. CDR3 residues: CASSLALFRGEQFF. Written as DNA, the CDR3 is TGTGCCAGCAGCTTAGCCCTCTTTCGGGGAGAGCAGTTCTTC.

The chain uses TRBV28 and TRBJ1-5; 7 positions agree with TRBD1. V was clipped by 8 bases and J by 3 bases; unmatched bases: 7. The CDR3 covers 14 residues. Germline V CDR1 and CDR2: MDHEN, SYDVKM. The CDR3 loop reads CASLEGQSNQPQHF. The CDR3 DNA reads as TGTGCCAGCCTCGAGGGACAGTCCAATCAGCCCCAGCATTTT.

The V call is TRBV6-1, the J call TRBJ2-7, with 8 positions matching TRBD1. The J segment lost 2 bases and the V segment lost 4 bases, leaving 10 bases of the junction unmatched. The CDR3 consists of 16 residues. Germline CDR1 MNHNS, CDR2 SASEGT. Written as DNA, the CDR3 is TGTGCCAGCAGTGTGCAGGGGGCCCTGGTCACCTACGAGCAGTACTTC. Encoded protein: CASSVQGALVTYEQYF.

This chain joins TRBV4-2 and TRBJ2-1; 8 bases fit TRBD2. Trimming cost V 3 bases and J 7 bases; bases outside gene matches: 17. This CDR3 region has 18 residues. CDR1 is LGHNA and CDR2 is YNFKEQ in the germline V gene. This chain's CDR3 is CASSHDTTGTRFLNEQFF. The CDR3 nucleotides read TGTGCCAGCAGCCACGATACCACCGGGACTAGGTTTTTAAATGAGCAGTTCTTC.

The count of this clone is one. The chain employs TRBV3-1 (or the pseudogene TRBV3-2) and TRBJ1-6; 10 nucleotides match TRBD1. The junction had 3 bases not matched to a gene; V was cut back by 5 bases and J by 2 bases. CDR1 and CDR2 from the germline V gene are LGHDT and YNNKEL (reference sequence). The CDR3 sequence is 16 residues long. CDR3 sequence reads: CASSSTGGAYNSPLHF. In DNA form, the CDR3 reads TGTGCCAGCAGCTCGACAGGGGGCGCCTATAATTCACCCCTCCACTTT.

Turning to this clone: Other DNA sequences from this sample encode an identical CDR3 as well. The chain links TRBV5-1 to TRBJ2-5; 15 positions match TRBD2. Germline V gene lookup returns CDR1 SGHRS and CDR2 YFSETQ. The CDR3 length is 16 residues. V shed 2 bases, J shed 2 bases, and the junction held 1 base outside the gene matches. This CDR3 is CASSLGLAGGQETQYF. The CDR3 DNA reads TGCGCCAGCAGCTTAGGACTAGCGGGGGGGCAAGAGACCCAGTACTTC.

This clone was detected a few times. The chain couples TRBV14 to TRBJ1-1; unclear D gene. Germline CDR1 SGHDN, CDR2 FVKESK. Trimming removed 4 bases from V and 5 bases from J, with 20 bases in between. The CDR3 loop spans 16 amino acids. The CDR3 sequence: CASSRTPGSFGTEAFF. Here the CDR3 DNA reads TGTGCCAGCAGCCGCACCCCGGGTTCTTTTGGGACTGAAGCTTTCTTT.

This clone has more than one count but fewer than ten. The chain couples TRBV3-1 (or the pseudogene TRBV3-2) to TRBJ1-2, with 7 bases lining up with TRBD1. The V gene end was trimmed by 2 bases and the J gene end by 1 base; junction bases not matched to a gene: 10. The CDR3 is 17 amino acids. Germline V lookup: CDR1 LGHDT, CDR2 YNNKEL (reference sequence). CDR3 in amino acids: CASSQRQGPFYNYGYTF. The CDR3 DNA is TGTGCCAGCAGCCAAAGACAGGGACCGTTTTATAACTATGGCTACACCTTC.

The chain couples TRBV4-2 to TRBJ2-7, with TRBD2 matching over 11 bases. Per the germline V gene, CDR1 is LGHNA and CDR2 is YNFKEQ. V trimming: 1 base; J trimming: 2 bases; junction bases outside the gene matches: 10. The CDR3 runs 18 residues. This CDR3 is CASSQVLILAGGPYEQYF. The CDR3 bases are TGTGCCAGCAGCCAAGTATTGATTCTAGCGGGAGGCCCCTACGAGCAGTACTTC.

The rearrangement links TRBV18 to TRBJ2-3; no reliable D call. CDR1 is KGHSH and CDR2 is LQKENI in the germline V gene. The CDR3 length is 11 residues. Trimming took off 0 bases at V and 8 bases at J, with 3 bases between the two ends. The CDR3 protein is CASSPPGTQYF. Written as DNA, the CDR3 is TGTGCCAGCTCACCACCCGGTACGCAGTATTTT.

The gene calls are TRBV18 and TRBJ1-2, with 7 nucleotides matching TRBD1. The CDR3 is 13 amino acids. The V segment lost 5 bases and the J segment 7 bases; nucleotides outside the gene matches: 7. The V gene's germline CDR1 is KGHSH and CDR2 LQKENI. The CDR3 DNA reads as TGTGCCAGCTCAGCGGCAGGGGGAAGTGGCTACACCTTC. Amino acid sequence: CASSAAGGSGYTF.